Listed here are 14 T cell receptor beta chains from one sample, sequenced in a study of PD-L1 blockade in urothelial cancer. Time point reported: pretreatment peripheral blood. Assay: immunoSEQ multiplex PCR; the TCRdb copy retains only in-frame clones and omits some. The sample carries tens of thousands of clones, over 65% recorded once. The material was PBMCs, obtained around atezolizumab (anti-PD-L1) treatment. The source is a man aged 60 to 69 with urothelial cancer.

The chain has TRBV9 and TRBJ2-2, with D possibly matching TRBD1 (5 bases). This CDR3 region has 18 residues. CDR1 SGDLS and CDR2 YYNGEE come from the germline V gene. Between the trimmed V and J ends, which lost 7 bases and 2 bases, there was a span of 24 bases. Here the CDR3 reads CASPGGREGHTNTGELFF. The CDR3 DNA reads as TGTGCCAGCCCTGGCGGCAGGGAAGGCCACACAAACACCGGGGAGCTGTTTTTT.

This clone was detected a few times. CDR3 sequence reads: CASSISTRLKEAFF. For the CDR3, the DNA is TGTGCCAGTAGTATCTCAACGCGGTTGAAGGAAGCTTTCTTT. The genes are TRBV19 and TRBJ1-1; D is unresolved. V was clipped by 3 bases and J by 8 bases, with 16 bases between them. The CDR3 contains 14 residues. The germline V gene has CDR1 LNHDA and CDR2 SQIVND (reference sequence).

This chain joins TRBV30 and TRBJ2-1; no reliable D call. Trimming cost V 4 bases and J 7 bases, with 11 bases left between them. The V gene's germline CDR1 is GTSNPN and CDR2 SVGIG (reference sequence). The CDR3 extends over 12 amino acids. CDR3 bases: TGTGCCTGGACCGCCGGCGGAAATGAGCAGTTCTTC. Encoded protein: CAWTAGGNEQFF.

The gene calls are TRBV7-8 and TRBJ1-5, with 10 bases matching TRBD1. The junction had 4 bases not matched to a gene; V was cut back by 1 base and J by 1 base. The CDR3 covers 17 residues. CDR1 SGHVS and CDR2 FQNEAQ come from the germline V gene. The CDR3 loop reads CASSLGQGASSNQPQHF. As DNA, the CDR3 is TGTGCCAGCAGCTTAGGACAGGGGGCCAGCAGCAATCAGCCCCAGCATTTT.

This chain joins TRBV7-9 and TRBJ2-7; perhaps TRBD2 as D (5 bases). The germline V gene encodes CDR1 SEHNR and CDR2 FQNEAQ (reference sequence). The CDR3 extends over 14 amino acids. Trimming pared 5 bases from V and 5 bases from J, leaving 16 bases between. CDR3 sequence reads: CASSPSRGHHEQYF. CDR3 DNA: TGTGCCAGCAGCCCCTCCCGGGGTCACCACGAGCAGTACTTC.

This clone was observed once. The chain couples TRBV6-6 to TRBJ1-4; TRBD1 agrees at 8 bases. Germline V gene sequence: CDR1 MNHNY, CDR2 SVGAGI (reference sequence). The CDR3 consists of 15 residues. V lost 4 bases to trimming and J lost 5 bases; unmatched junction nucleotides: 6. Written as DNA, the CDR3 is TGTGCCAGCAGTTCCCAGGACAGGGCCAATGAAAAACTGTTTTTT. This encodes CASSSQDRANEKLFF.

V and J are TRBV27 and TRBJ2-2, with 11 positions matching TRBD2. V shed 3 bases, J shed 5 bases, and the junction held 11 bases outside the gene matches. The CDR3 totals 18 residues. Per the germline V gene, CDR1 is MNHEY and CDR2 is SMNVEV (reference sequence). CDR3 DNA sequence: TGTGCCAGCAGTTTCTACCGGGGAGCTAGCGGGAGGACCGGGGAGCTGTTTTTT. This sequence encodes CASSFYRGASGRTGELFF.

V gene TRBV11-2 combines with J gene TRBJ1-1; 7 bases are a match to TRBD1. CDR1 SGHAT and CDR2 FQNNGV come from the germline V gene. Losses at the gene ends were 5 bases for V and 8 bases for J; bases not matched to a gene: 5. CDR3 size: 12 residues. DNA of the CDR3: TGTGCCAGCAGCAACGACAGGGAAGAAGCTTTCTTT. Translating it yields CASSNDREEAFF.

The rearrangement joins TRBV30 to TRBJ2-7; 7 bases agree with TRBD1. V was pared by 1 base and J by 3 bases, with 15 bases of the junction left unmatched. The CDR3 extends over 17 amino acids. Germline V lookup: CDR1 GTSNPN, CDR2 SVGIG (reference sequence). CDR3 protein: CAWSGQQGTFNHYEQYF. The DNA for the CDR3 is TGTGCCTGGAGTGGGCAACAGGGGACGTTTAACCACTACGAGCAGTACTTC.

In regard to this clone: This CDR3 is also generated by other DNA sequences in the sample. The chain is built from TRBV7-2 and TRBJ2-1, with a possible D match to TRBD1 (6 bases). In germline, CDR1 is SGHTA, CDR2 FQGNSA. V gave up 5 bases and J gave up 4 bases, with 9 bases separating them. The CDR3 is made up of 13 amino acids. The CDR3 region is CASSLRGYNEQFF. Written as DNA, the CDR3 is TGTGCCAGCAGCCTGAGGGGGTACAATGAGCAGTTCTTC.

The chain links TRBV5-4 to TRBJ1-3; 8 nucleotides agree with TRBD1. This CDR3 is 17 amino acids long. J gave up 4 bases and V 3 bases, and 12 bases lay outside the gene matches. Germline values: CDR1 SGHNT, CDR2 YYREEE (reference sequence). CDR3 DNA: TGTGCCAGCAGCTCGCCTGACAGGGGAGTATTGGGAAACACCATATATTTT. The encoded protein is CASSSPDRGVLGNTIYF.

Note on this clone: The same CDR3 arises from other DNA sequences in this sample as well. The V gene is TRBV7-2, the J gene TRBJ2-7, with TRBD2 identical over 7 bases. The germline gives CDR1 SGHTA, CDR2 FQGNSA. The CDR3 runs 14 residues. V dropped 0 bases and J dropped 3; count of bases not matched to a gene: 2. This CDR3 is CASSLAGGNYEQYF. In nucleotides, the CDR3 is TGTGCCAGCAGCTTAGCGGGGGGGAACTACGAGCAGTACTTC.

V gene TRBV7-3 combines with J gene TRBJ1-1, with a possible D match to TRBD1 (5 bases). V lost 5 bases and J lost 0, with 16 bases in between. The CDR3 is made up of 16 amino acids. Germline values: CDR1 SGHTA, CDR2 FQGTGA. This chain's CDR3 is CASSLQPTVMNTEAFF. CDR3 nucleotide sequence: TGTGCCAGCAGCCTCCAACCGACAGTAATGAACACTGAAGCTTTCTTT.

This clone was detected once. The rearrangement joins TRBV28 to TRBJ2-3; D is perhaps TRBD2 (5 bases). CDR1 and CDR2 from the germline V gene are MDHEN and SYDVKM. The CDR3 spans 17 residues. Between the trimmed V and J ends, which lost 2 bases and 4 bases, there was a span of 19 bases. The CDR3 spells CASSLVATSGGADTQYF. The CDR3 DNA reads as TGTGCCAGCAGTTTAGTAGCGACAAGTGGTGGGGCAGATACGCAGTATTTT.